The source of this T cell receptor (beta chain) is a study of T cell responses to AZD1222 COVID-19 vaccine. The study's findings and limits: Vaccine-associated CD4 TCRs spanned spike, dominant at 160-218 and 743-854. Recipients of AZD1222 seropositive at baseline numbered only 5 to 7. Targets within unmutated variant regions were reportedly found for nearly half of spike-specific TCRs. A mostly white British donor set with more females was recruited, and clonal diversity was possibly underestimated.

Sequenced by immunoSEQ multiplex PCR; TCRdb stores in-frame clones only, minus some. The sample carries approximately 150,000 clones, roughly nine tenths recorded once. Of note for this clone: Its specificity is unknown.

Germline CDR1 reads SQVTM; CDR2 reads ANQGSEA. This CDR3 region has 13 residues. V was pared by 8 bases and J by 4 bases, with 17 bases between. This chain links TRBV29-1 with TRBJ2-5, with unresolved D. Specimen: peripheral blood, collected on day 0 of AZD1222 vaccination. The sequence was collected from an adult in good health. DNA for the CDR3: TGCAGCTCCGAAGGTGGGATGGGAGAGACCCAGTACTTC. Translation: CSSEGGMGETQYF.